The rows below give T cell receptor beta chains drawn from one sample of a study of T cells in Graves' hyperthyroidism and ophthalmopathy. TCRdb re-called the multiplex PCR reads with MiXCR, one entry per CDR3 protein. The sample yields approximately 400,000 distinct CDR3 sequences, around 16% seen once. Sequenced sample: blood. These receptors came from a woman aged 18 to 35 with Graves' hyperthyroidism. CDR3s include the opening cysteine and the closing phenylalanine or tryptophan. The D gene is left open where the match is weak. Only part of the rows carry a size: once, few, many, or a class if the clone is expanded.

v_call: TRBV6-1
d_call: -
j_call: TRBJ1-5
clone_size: once
cdr3_aa: CASSGVRKASNQPQHF
cdr3_nt: TGTGCCAGCTCCGGGGTGCGTAAAGCTAGCAATCAGCCCCAGCATTTT

v_call: TRBV11-2
d_call: TRBD1
j_call: TRBJ2-1
clone_size: many
cdr3_aa: CASSPRDRGRFASNYNEQFF
cdr3_nt: TGTGCCAGCAGCCCACGGGACAGGGGGCGGTTTGCGTCAAACTACAATGAGCAGTTCTTC

v_call: TRBV6-2/TRBV6-3
d_call: TRBD2
j_call: TRBJ2-1
clone_size: -
cdr3_aa: CASLGTSGGPEQFF
cdr3_nt: TGTGCCAGCTTAGGGACTAGCGGGGGGCCCGAGCAGTTCTTC

v_call: TRBV10-3
d_call: -
j_call: TRBJ2-2
clone_size: many
cdr3_aa: CAISETVRGAGELFF
cdr3_nt: TGTGCCATCAGTGAGACTGTGCGAGGGGCCGGGGAGCTGTTTTTT

v_call: TRBV5-1
d_call: -
j_call: TRBJ2-1
clone_size: few
cdr3_aa: CASSFGSNEQFF
cdr3_nt: TGCGCCAGCAGCTTCGGCAGCAATGAGCAGTTCTTC

v_call: TRBV29-1
d_call: TRBD1
j_call: TRBJ2-7
clone_size: few
cdr3_aa: CSVEEPRGLYYEQYF
cdr3_nt: TGCAGCGTTGAAGAACCCAGGGGGCTCTATTACGAGCAGTACTTC

v_call: TRBV6-1
d_call: -
j_call: TRBJ2-7
clone_size: many
cdr3_aa: CASSEARQGRYEQYF
cdr3_nt: TGTGCCAGCAGTGAAGCGCGGCAGGGGAGGTACGAGCAGTACTTC

v_call: TRBV11-3
d_call: TRBD2
j_call: TRBJ2-1
clone_size: many
cdr3_aa: CASSESGRAYNEQFF
cdr3_nt: TGTGCCAGCAGCGAAAGCGGGAGGGCCTACAATGAGCAGTTCTTC

v_call: TRBV28
d_call: -
j_call: TRBJ2-3
clone_size: many
cdr3_aa: CASSLNTGHNTDTQYF
cdr3_nt: TGTGCCAGCAGTTTAAATACAGGGCACAACACAGATACGCAGTATTTT

v_call: TRBV6-6
d_call: -
j_call: TRBJ2-3
clone_size: many
cdr3_aa: CASSYFGSVTDTQYF
cdr3_nt: TGTGCCAGCAGTTACTTCGGGTCGGTCACAGATACGCAGTATTTT

v_call: TRBV28
d_call: TRBD2
j_call: TRBJ2-7
clone_size: -
cdr3_aa: CASSLFRPSGRWNEQYF
cdr3_nt: TGTGCCAGCAGTTTATTCCGGCCTAGCGGGAGGTGGAACGAGCAGTACTTC

v_call: TRBV6-1
d_call: -
j_call: TRBJ2-7
clone_size: few
cdr3_aa: CASRFTQLGEQYF
cdr3_nt: TGTGCCAGCAGATTTACTCAATTGGGTGAGCAGTACTTC

v_call: TRBV6-1
d_call: -
j_call: TRBJ1-5
clone_size: -
cdr3_aa: CASTSYGAGGNQPQHF
cdr3_nt: TGTGCCAGCACCTCCTATGGGGCCGGAGGCAATCAGCCCCAGCATTTT

v_call: TRBV14
d_call: -
j_call: TRBJ2-1
clone_size: -
cdr3_aa: CASSPNQGFEQFF
cdr3_nt: TGTGCCAGCAGCCCGAATCAGGGATTTGAGCAGTTCTTC

v_call: TRBV29-1
d_call: -
j_call: TRBJ2-1
clone_size: -
cdr3_aa: CSVTGYRYNEQFF
cdr3_nt: TGCAGTGTGACCGGGTACCGCTACAATGAGCAGTTCTTC

v_call: TRBV6-5
d_call: TRBD2
j_call: TRBJ2-1
clone_size: -
cdr3_aa: CASSSSGPGGAYNEQFF
cdr3_nt: TGTGCCAGCAGTTCCTCGGGCCCCGGGGGGGCCTACAATGAGCAGTTCTTC

v_call: TRBV28
d_call: TRBD2
j_call: TRBJ2-3
clone_size: many
cdr3_aa: CASSLPGGLGTDTQYF
cdr3_nt: TGTGCCAGCAGTTTACCGGGGGGGCTCGGCACAGATACGCAGTATTTT

v_call: TRBV7-2
d_call: -
j_call: TRBJ2-3
clone_size: -
cdr3_aa: CASSFRTSSTDTQYF
cdr3_nt: TGTGCCAGCAGCTTTCGGACAAGCAGCACAGATACGCAGTATTTT

v_call: TRBV10-1
d_call: -
j_call: TRBJ2-1
clone_size: -
cdr3_aa: CASSEKGRNEQFF
cdr3_nt: TGCGCCAGCAGTGAGAAGGGGCGGAATGAGCAGTTCTTC

v_call: TRBV20-1
d_call: TRBD1
j_call: TRBJ1-6
clone_size: -
cdr3_aa: CSARGTGGFGNSPLHF
cdr3_nt: TGCAGTGCTAGAGGGACAGGGGGCTTTGGAAATTCACCCCTCCACTTT

v_call: TRBV10-2
d_call: -
j_call: TRBJ1-2
clone_size: many
cdr3_aa: CASSAPWGGAYGYTF
cdr3_nt: TGCGCCAGCAGTGCCCCGTGGGGGGGGGCCTATGGCTACACCTTC

v_call: TRBV5-5
d_call: -
j_call: TRBJ2-2
clone_size: many
cdr3_aa: CASSYIIARDTGELFF
cdr3_nt: TGTGCCAGCAGCTACATCATTGCCAGGGACACCGGGGAGCTGTTTTTT

v_call: TRBV6-2/TRBV6-3
d_call: TRBD1
j_call: TRBJ2-7
clone_size: -
cdr3_aa: CASSGRDRKTYEQYF
cdr3_nt: TGTGCCAGCAGTGGAAGGGACAGAAAGACCTACGAGCAGTACTTC

v_call: TRBV3-1
d_call: TRBD1
j_call: TRBJ2-2
clone_size: few
cdr3_aa: CASNTGTANTGELFF
cdr3_nt: TGTGCCAGCAATACGGGGACAGCTAACACCGGGGAGCTGTTTTTT

v_call: TRBV7-2
d_call: TRBD2
j_call: TRBJ2-1
clone_size: many
cdr3_aa: CASRLGGAFRNEQFF
cdr3_nt: TGTGCCAGCAGACTCGGGGGGGCCTTTCGGAATGAGCAGTTCTTC

v_call: TRBV2
d_call: -
j_call: TRBJ1-5
clone_size: -
cdr3_aa: CASSARGGQPHHF
cdr3_nt: TGTGCCAGCAGTGCCAGGGGTGGTCAGCCCCATCATTTT

v_call: TRBV7-2
d_call: TRBD1
j_call: TRBJ1-2
clone_size: -
cdr3_aa: CASTLGQGFNYGYTF
cdr3_nt: TGTGCCAGCACTTTGGGACAGGGGTTTAACTATGGCTACACCTTC

v_call: TRBV29-1
d_call: TRBD2
j_call: TRBJ2-5
clone_size: -
cdr3_aa: CSFKRGGGQETQYF
cdr3_nt: TGCAGCTTTAAGCGGGGGGGAGGGCAAGAGACCCAGTACTTC

v_call: TRBV20-1
d_call: TRBD1
j_call: TRBJ2-7
clone_size: many
cdr3_aa: CSAMQGASYEQYF
cdr3_nt: TGCAGTGCAATGCAGGGGGCCTCCTACGAGCAGTACTTC

v_call: TRBV24-1
d_call: TRBD1
j_call: TRBJ2-2
clone_size: -
cdr3_aa: CATSGSGTGNTGELFF
cdr3_nt: TGTGCCACCAGTGGTTCAGGGACAGGGAACACCGGGGAGCTGTTTTTT

v_call: TRBV18
d_call: TRBD1
j_call: TRBJ2-2
clone_size: many
cdr3_aa: CASSPRTGANTGELFF
cdr3_nt: TGTGCCAGCTCACCGCGGACAGGAGCGAACACCGGGGAGCTGTTTTTT

v_call: TRBV20-1
d_call: TRBD2
j_call: TRBJ2-3
clone_size: -
cdr3_aa: CSAFQGLAGGVDTQYF
cdr3_nt: TGCAGTGCTTTCCAAGGACTAGCGGGGGGGGTAGATACGCAGTATTTT

v_call: TRBV18
d_call: -
j_call: TRBJ1-4
clone_size: many
cdr3_aa: CASSPRQREKLFF
cdr3_nt: TGTGCCAGCTCACCAAGGCAACGGGAAAAACTGTTTTTT

v_call: TRBV20-1
d_call: TRBD2
j_call: TRBJ2-7
clone_size: many
cdr3_aa: CSARDPWGLAGEYYEQYF
cdr3_nt: TGCAGTGCTAGAGATCCTTGGGGGCTAGCGGGAGAGTATTACGAGCAGTACTTC

v_call: TRBV2
d_call: -
j_call: TRBJ1-5
clone_size: many
cdr3_aa: CASSFHVSNQPQHF
cdr3_nt: TGTGCCAGCAGTTTCCATGTGAGCAATCAGCCCCAGCATTTT

v_call: TRBV6-1
d_call: -
j_call: TRBJ2-2
clone_size: -
cdr3_aa: CASSDLRATGELFF
cdr3_nt: TGTGCCAGCAGTGACCTGCGGGCCACCGGGGAGCTGTTTTTT

v_call: TRBV18
d_call: -
j_call: TRBJ2-1
clone_size: many
cdr3_aa: CASSPLGDEQFF
cdr3_nt: TGTGCCAGCTCACCGCTGGGGGATGAGCAGTTCTTC

v_call: TRBV27
d_call: -
j_call: TRBJ2-7
clone_size: few
cdr3_aa: CASSGRRIGSSPYEQYF
cdr3_nt: TGTGCCAGCAGTGGACGGCGGATTGGCAGTTCCCCCTACGAGCAGTACTTC

v_call: TRBV5-1
d_call: TRBD1
j_call: TRBJ1-2
clone_size: -
cdr3_aa: CASSGSTGEANYGYTF
cdr3_nt: TGCGCCAGCAGCGGCAGTACAGGGGAAGCTAACTATGGCTACACCTTC

v_call: TRBV12-3/TRBV12-4
d_call: -
j_call: TRBJ2-5
clone_size: many
cdr3_aa: CASSPPGPQETQYF
cdr3_nt: TGTGCCAGCAGCCCTCCGGGACCCCAAGAGACCCAGTACTTC

v_call: TRBV7-3
d_call: TRBD2
j_call: TRBJ2-2
clone_size: few
cdr3_aa: CASSLKSAGGQNTGELFF
cdr3_nt: TGTGCCAGCAGCTTAAAGTCCGCGGGGGGGCAGAACACCGGGGAGCTGTTTTTT

v_call: TRBV6-6
d_call: -
j_call: TRBJ2-2
clone_size: few
cdr3_aa: CASSYSQGHYGELFF
cdr3_nt: TGTGCCAGCAGTTACTCACAGGGCCATTACGGGGAGCTGTTTTTT

v_call: TRBV19
d_call: -
j_call: TRBJ1-5
clone_size: few
cdr3_aa: CASSIGGSNQPQHF
cdr3_nt: TGTGCCAGTAGTATTGGGGGCAGCAATCAGCCCCAGCATTTT

v_call: TRBV13
d_call: -
j_call: TRBJ2-3
clone_size: many
cdr3_aa: CASSFSTTARGSDTQYF
cdr3_nt: TGTGCCAGCAGCTTTTCCACCACCGCGAGGGGGTCCGATACGCAGTATTTT

v_call: TRBV7-6
d_call: -
j_call: TRBJ2-5
clone_size: few
cdr3_aa: CASSLARTARETQYF
cdr3_nt: TGTGCCAGCAGCTTAGCGAGAACAGCGCGGGAGACCCAGTACTTC

v_call: TRBV7-9
d_call: -
j_call: TRBJ2-1
clone_size: -
cdr3_aa: CASSFDLENREQFF
cdr3_nt: TGTGCCAGCAGCTTTGACTTGGAGAACCGCGAGCAGTTCTTC

v_call: TRBV27
d_call: -
j_call: TRBJ2-2
clone_size: -
cdr3_aa: CASSLIPSFTGELFF
cdr3_nt: TGTGCCAGCAGTTTAATTCCCTCTTTCACCGGGGAGCTGTTTTTT

v_call: TRBV13
d_call: TRBD2
j_call: TRBJ2-1
clone_size: -
cdr3_aa: CASSFGLAGEREYEQFF
cdr3_nt: TGTGCCAGCAGCTTCGGGCTAGCGGGAGAAAGGGAATATGAGCAGTTCTTC